The 20 T cell receptor beta chains below come from one sample, sequenced in a study of spatial heterogeneity in lung cancer. The time point was: sample taken at primary tumor resection. Unsorted whole RNA of tumor, nontumor lung or frozen PBMC was sequenced. TCRdb passed the 5' RACE reads through MiXCR, listing each CDR3 protein once. The data contain about 1,600 distinct CDR3 sequences, roughly 25% of them seen just once; the ten biggest clones take up about 50%. Sequencing used PBMCs, obtained at surgery. The receptors stem from a male donor with early-stage non-small cell lung cancer.

This clonotype showed up just a few times. J is TRBJ2-5 and V is TRBV28; 8 nucleotides agree with TRBD1. This CDR3 contains 14 residues. After removal of 5 bases from V and 5 bases from J, the junction contained 7 bases not matched to a gene. From germline, CDR1 is MDHEN and CDR2 SYDVKM. CDR3: CASSPWDRPETQYF. CDR3 nucleotides: TGTGCCAGCAGTCCGTGGGACAGGCCGGAGACCCAGTACTTC. Full variable domain (remainder filled in from reference TRBV28 and TRBJ2-5): DVKVTQSSRYLVKRTGEKVFLECVQDMDHENMFWYRQDPGLGLRLIYFSYDVKMKEKGDIPEGYSVSREKKERFSLILESASTNQTSMYLCASSPWDRPETQYFGPGTRLLVL.

Here the CDR3 reads CASSSGQGSANYGYTF. DNA of the CDR3: TGTGCCAGCAGCTCCGGACAGGGGTCAGCTAACTATGGCTACACCTTC. This rearrangement joins TRBV6-2 or TRBV6-3 to TRBJ1-2; the match to TRBD1 covers 9 bases. There are 16 residues in the CDR3. Trimming cost V 6 bases and J 0 bases; bases outside gene matches: 8. From germline, CDR1 is MNHEY and CDR2 SVGEGT.

The sample holds one count of this clonotype. V and J are TRBV5-1 and TRBJ1-2; D remains ambiguous. The germline V and J ends were trimmed by 0 bases and 6 bases, with 15 bases remaining between them. The CDR3 spans 15 residues. In germline, CDR1 is SGHRS, CDR2 YFSETQ. The CDR3 DNA follows: TGCGCCAGCAGCTTGGCCTACCTACGCCGCGATGGCTACACCTTC. Translation: CASSLAYLRRDGYTF.

The chain combines TRBV7-9 with TRBJ2-5; 11 bases align to TRBD1. The CDR3 consists of 14 residues. The J segment lost 5 bases and the V segment lost 5 bases, leaving 4 bases of the junction unmatched. Germline-derived CDR1 and CDR2 are SEHNR and FQNEAQ (reference sequence). The DNA of the CDR3 is TGTGCCAGCAGCCGGACAGGGGGCGGGGAGACCCAGTACTTC. Protein product: CASSRTGGGETQYF.

This clonotype was detected many times. The chain joins TRBV7-9 to TRBJ2-2, with TRBD1 matching over 9 bases. The CDR3 is 16 amino acids. Per germline, CDR1 SEHNR and CDR2 FQNEAQ (reference sequence). V dropped 2 bases and J dropped 2; count of bases not matched to a gene: 3. The CDR3 nucleotides are TGTGCCAGCAGCTTACGACAGGGGGTTAACACCGGGGAGCTGTTTTTT. It translates to CASSLRQGVNTGELFF.

This clonotype is termed medium-sized. CDR3 protein: CSVEGFTWAYNEQFF. In nucleotides, the CDR3 is TGCAGCGTTGAAGGGTTTACGTGGGCCTACAATGAGCAGTTCTTC. The genes are TRBV29-1 and TRBJ2-1; D remains unclear. The V gene lost 1 base and the J gene lost 2 bases, with 12 bases spanning the gap. Germline V gene data show CDR1 as SQVTM and CDR2 as ANQGSEA. The CDR3 runs to 15 residues.

Many counts were recorded for this clonotype. The J gene is TRBJ2-7, the V gene TRBV6-5, with 8 bases aligning to TRBD1. The CDR3 totals 13 residues. Germline CDR1 is MNHEY and CDR2 is SVGAGI. V shed 0 bases and J 5 bases; nucleotides not matched to a gene: 0. The CDR3 protein is CASSYSGQDEQYF. The CDR3 coding sequence is TGTGCCAGCAGTTACTCGGGACAGGACGAGCAGTACTTC.

This clonotype is medium-sized within its sample. This sequence joins TRBV9 and TRBJ2-7, with TRBD1 matching 10 bases. Trimming removed 0 bases from V and 6 bases from J; junction bases left unmatched: 6. This CDR3 contains 15 residues. Germline V gene data show CDR1 as SGDLS and CDR2 as YYNGEE. The CDR3 region has the DNA TGTGCCAGCAGCGTAGGCCGAAGACAGGGGGCCGAGCAGTACTTC. Translating it yields CASSVGRRQGAEQYF.

The rearrangement uses TRBV30 and TRBJ2-3, with D possibly TRBD2 on 5 matching bases. V lost 0 bases and J 6 bases, leaving 10 bases between the germline ends. Germline values: CDR1 GTSNPN, CDR2 SVGIG (reference sequence). The CDR3 covers 13 residues. CDR3 DNA: TGTGCCTGGAGTGTAGTCACGGGGGATACGCAGTATTTT. Amino acid sequence: CAWSVVTGDTQYF.

CDR3 sequence (DNA): TGCGCCAGCAGCCAAGATTTCAGCGGGGGGGTCAATGAGCAGTTCTTC. Encoded protein: CASSQDFSGGVNEQFF. The chain uses TRBV4-3 and TRBJ2-1; TRBD2 matches at 10 bases. The germline CDR1 and CDR2 sequences are LGHNA and YSLEER. The CDR3 totals 16 residues. V lost 0 bases, J lost 6 bases, and 5 bases stayed unmatched.

In regard to this clonotype: One end of the junction fails to match germline, which may point to a read error. The J gene is TRBJ2-1, the V gene TRBV7-7; 10 nucleotides align to TRBD2. The CDR3 length is 15 residues. Germline V gene sequence: CDR1 SSHAT, CDR2 FNYEAQ (reference sequence). CDR3 protein: CASSAGLASYNEQFF. As DNA, the CDR3 is TGTGCTAGCAGCGCGGGACTAGCGAGTTACAATGAGCAGTTCTTC.

By share of the sample, this clonotype is large. The rearrangement joins TRBV5-1 to TRBJ2-7, with D tentatively TRBD1 (6 bases). The V gene's germline CDR1 is SGHRS and CDR2 YFSETQ. Trimming removed 3 bases from V and 2 bases from J, with 9 bases in between. The CDR3 extends over 13 amino acids. This chain's CDR3 is CASSWDKAYEQYF. For the CDR3, the DNA is TGCGCCAGCAGCTGGGACAAGGCCTACGAGCAGTACTTC.

This clonotype was seen ten or more times. One junction end disagrees with the germline gene, perhaps due to a read error. In DNA form, the CDR3 reads TGTGCCAGCAGCCTCGGTCCTCAGCCCCAGCAATTT. Translating gives CASSLGPQPQQF. The gene calls are TRBV12-3 or TRBV12-4 and TRBJ1-5; D unresolved. The CDR3 extends over 12 amino acids.

The J gene is TRBJ2-5, the V gene TRBV20-1, with a weak D call TRBD2 (6 bases). This CDR3 contains 14 residues. Germline loops: CDR1 DFQATT, CDR2 SNEGSKA (reference sequence). The ends were cut back, 6 bases at V and 2 bases at J, with 16 bases in the middle. For the CDR3, the DNA is TGCAGTGCAGTGCCGGGACTTCAACAAGAGACCCAGTACTTC. Its translation is CSAVPGLQQETQYF.

The V and J genes are TRBV20-1 and TRBJ2-2; 9 bases align to TRBD1. This CDR3 has 15 residues. V lost 2 bases to trimming and J lost 4 bases; unmatched junction nucleotides: 5. The germline CDR1 and CDR2 sequences are DFQATT and SNEGSKA (reference sequence). In DNA, the CDR3 is TGCAGTGCTAGACCAGGGACAGGGAGCACCGGGGAGCTGTTTTTT. It codes for CSARPGTGSTGELFF.

This clonotype was counted at least ten times. The chain carries TRBV5-6 and TRBJ2-7, with 7 bases identical to TRBD2. The CDR3 has 14 residues. Germline V lookup: CDR1 SGHDT, CDR2 YYEEEE. The ends lost 4 bases at V and 11 bases at J; junction bases unmatched: 15. The CDR3, as DNA: TGTGCCAGCAGCGGGGGGGAGGTAACGGTGGAGGAGTACTTC. This gives the protein CASSGGEVTVEEYF.

The chain uses TRBV5-1 and TRBJ2-7, with D hard to call. Germline values: CDR1 SGHRS, CDR2 YFSETQ. This CDR3 region has 14 residues. V was shortened by 4 bases and J by 4 bases, with 15 bases between the two germline ends. CDR3 amino acids: CASSPEVGWYEQYF. Written as DNA, the CDR3 is TGCGCCAGCAGCCCCGAGGTGGGATGGTACGAGCAGTACTTC.

This chain uses TRBV4-2 with TRBJ2-1, with 11 bases matching TRBD2. Germline-derived CDR1 and CDR2 are LGHNA and YNFKEQ. V was pared by 3 bases and J by 8 bases, with 12 bases of the junction left unmatched. The CDR3 is 17 residues long. The CDR3 loop reads CASSHGTLAGGRDEQFF. CDR3 sequence (DNA): TGTGCCAGCAGCCACGGGACCCTAGCGGGGGGCCGAGATGAGCAGTTCTTC.

By sample share, this clonotype is medium-sized (0.01 to 0.1%). This CDR3 is CATSISPPGISYNEQFF. The CDR3 bases are TGTGCCACCAGTATTTCCCCCCCGGGAATCTCCTACAATGAGCAGTTCTTC. The V and J genes are TRBV24-1 and TRBJ2-1; TRBD2 is a possible D gene (5 bases). V was cut by 6 bases and J by 0 bases, with 17 bases left in between. Germline V CDR1 and CDR2: KGHDR, SFDVKD. The CDR3 runs 17 residues.

This clonotype has ten or more counts. This chain uses TRBV12-3 or TRBV12-4 with TRBJ2-2; TRBD1 agrees at 7 bases. There are 15 residues in the CDR3. Trimming took 4 bases from V and 1 from J; bases not matched to a gene: 3. The CDR3 bases are TGTGCCAGCAGTTCGGACAGGCTGAACACCGGGGAGCTGTTTTTT. It encodes CASSSDRLNTGELFF.